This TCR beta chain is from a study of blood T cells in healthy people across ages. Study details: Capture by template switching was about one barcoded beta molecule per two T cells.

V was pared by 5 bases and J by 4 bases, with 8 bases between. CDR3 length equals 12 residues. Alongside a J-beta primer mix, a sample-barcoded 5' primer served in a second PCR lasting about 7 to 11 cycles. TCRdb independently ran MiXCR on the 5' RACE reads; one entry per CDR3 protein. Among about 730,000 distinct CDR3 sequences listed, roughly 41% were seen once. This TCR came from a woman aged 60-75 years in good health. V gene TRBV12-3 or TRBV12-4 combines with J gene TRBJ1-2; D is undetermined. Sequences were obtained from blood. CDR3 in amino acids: CASSTVGYGYTF. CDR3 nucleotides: TGTGCCAGCAGTACAGTTGGCTATGGCTACACCTTC.